The 17 T cell receptor beta chains presented below share a single source sample, sequenced in a study of blood T cell repertoires in COVID-19. Measured with immunoSEQ multiplex PCR; TCRdb has only the in-frame clones, and not every one. The data hold hundreds of thousands of clones, with about 88% observed a single time. Input material: peripheral blood. These receptors were taken from a man aged 55-75 years with acute or convalescent COVID-19.

This clone was seen more than once but under ten times. The J gene is TRBJ2-5, the V gene TRBV2; TRBD1 matches at 7 bases. This CDR3 has 14 residues. V lost 2 bases to trimming and J lost 4 bases; unmatched junction nucleotides: 4. The V gene's germline CDR1 is SNHLY and CDR2 FYNNEI. The CDR3 DNA reads TGTGCCAGCAGTGAAAGGGGGCCCCCAGAGACCCAGTACTTC. Translated, it gives CASSERGPPETQYF.

CDR3 region: CASSLGTGFYEQYF. In nucleotides, the CDR3 is TGTGCCAGCAGCTTAGGGACGGGGTTCTACGAGCAGTACTTC. The chain uses TRBV7-2 and TRBJ2-7; D is perhaps TRBD2 (5 bases). CDR1 and CDR2 (germline): SGHTA, FQGNSA. V was clipped by 1 base and J by 3 bases, with 10 bases between them. The CDR3 loop spans 14 amino acids. The full variable domain, rest sourced from reference TRBV7-2 and TRBJ2-7, is GAGVSQSPSNKVTEKGKDVELRCDPISGHTALYWYRQSLGQGLEFLIYFQGNSAPDKSGLPSDRFSAERTGGSVSTLTIQRTQQEDSAVYLCASSLGTGFYEQYFGPGTRLTVT.

The chain carries TRBV7-3 and TRBJ1-2, with a tentative D call TRBD1 (5 bases). CDR3 length: 18 residues. The V end was cut by 4 bases, the J end by 7 bases, with 28 bases between. The germline CDR1 and CDR2 sequences are SGHTA and FQGTGA. DNA for the CDR3: TGTGCCAGCAGCTCCCAAGGCGGCGCCTCGGGGACTACAGGTGGCTACACCTTC. It yields the protein CASSSQGGASGTTGGYTF. Full variable domain (outside the CDR3, taken from reference TRBV7-3 and TRBJ1-2): GAGVSQTPSNKVTEKGKYVELRCDPISGHTALYWYRQSLGQGPEFLIYFQGTGAADDSGLPNDRFFAVRPEGSVSTLKIQRTERGDSAVYLCASSSQGGASGTTGGYTFGSGTRLTVV.

This chain links TRBV4-3 with TRBJ2-3; 16 nucleotides match TRBD2. The CDR3 runs 18 residues. CDR1 LGHNA and CDR2 YSLEER come from the germline V gene. V lost 4 bases to trimming and J lost 0 bases; unmatched junction nucleotides: 4. This chain's CDR3 is CASSPGLAGGRSTDTQYF. For the CDR3, the DNA is TGCGCCAGCAGCCCGGGACTAGCGGGGGGGCGTAGCACAGATACGCAGTATTTT.

The chain recombines TRBV2 with TRBJ1-2; 7 bases match TRBD1. Germline V gene lookup returns CDR1 SNHLY and CDR2 FYNNEI. CDR3 length: 21 amino acids. V dropped 1 base and J dropped 3; count of bases not matched to a gene: 23. This CDR3 reads CASSEGGKKALKGARDYGYTF. The CDR3 nucleotides are TGTGCCAGCAGTGAAGGCGGGAAGAAGGCCCTCAAGGGGGCGCGGGACTATGGCTACACCTTC.

This chain connects TRBV3-1 (or the pseudogene TRBV3-2) to TRBJ2-6; D is unresolved. Germline CDR1 reads LGHDT; CDR2 reads YNNKEL (reference sequence). Trimming took 4 bases from V and 0 from J, leaving 7 bases between them. The length of the CDR3 is 15 residues. The CDR3 DNA reads TGTGCCAGCAGCCCTACCCTCTCTGGGGCCAACGTCCTGACTTTC. It yields the protein CASSPTLSGANVLTF.

The chain has TRBV7-3 and TRBJ2-6; D not resolved. This CDR3 has 15 residues. Trimming pared 5 bases from V and 0 bases from J, leaving 8 bases between. Germline assignment: CDR1 SGHTA and CDR2 FQGTGA. The CDR3, as DNA: TGTGCCAGCAGCCCCCAACACTCTGGGGCCAACGTCCTGACTTTC. Protein product: CASSPQHSGANVLTF.

The chain employs TRBV2 and TRBJ2-7, with 8 bases that match TRBD2. Germline lookup yields CDR1 SNHLY and CDR2 FYNNEI. Trimming at V came to 6 bases and at J to 4 bases, leaving 5 bases not matched to a gene. The CDR3 contains 13 residues. Here the CDR3 reads CASRRLALYEQYF. The CDR3 DNA reads TGTGCCAGCAGAAGACTAGCGCTATACGAGCAGTACTTC. The complete variable domain, with remaining parts taken from reference TRBV2 and TRBJ2-7, reads EPEVTQTPSHQVTQMGQEVILRCVPISNHLYFYWYRQILGQKVEFLVSFYNNEISEKSEIFDDQFSVERPDGSNFTLKIRSTKLEDSAMYFCASRRLALYEQYFGPGTRLTVT.

The chain uses TRBV5-1 and TRBJ2-1; D is unresolved. The CDR3 totals 12 residues. Germline CDR1 reads SGHRS; CDR2 reads YFSETQ. V shed 4 bases and J shed 6 bases, with 8 bases lying between them. The CDR3 sequence: CASSGLRNEQFF. In DNA form, the CDR3 reads TGCGCCAGCAGCGGCCTTCGCAATGAGCAGTTCTTC.

This rearrangement joins TRBV5-1 to TRBJ2-3; perhaps TRBD2 as D (5 bases). This CDR3 contains 15 residues. Per the germline V gene, CDR1 is SGHRS and CDR2 is YFSETQ. V was trimmed by 3 bases and J by 2 bases, leaving 13 bases between them. The chain's CDR3 is CASSSLGELTDTQYF. The CDR3 DNA sequence: TGCGCCAGCAGCTCCCTGGGAGAACTCACAGATACGCAGTATTTT.

The rearrangement uses TRBV30 and TRBJ1-2; 10 bases are a match to TRBD1. The V segment lost 2 bases and the J segment 5 bases; nucleotides outside the gene matches: 2. This CDR3 has 13 residues. The germline CDR1 and CDR2 sequences are GTSNPN and SVGIG (reference sequence). For the CDR3, the DNA is TGTGCCTGGAGTCCGGGACAGGGGTATGGCTACACCTTC. As protein: CAWSPGQGYGYTF. Using reference TRBV30 and TRBJ1-2 for the parts outside the CDR3, the full variable domain is SQTIHQWPATLVQPVGSPLSLECTVEGTSNPNLYWYRQAAGRGLQLLFYSVGIGQISSEVPQNLSASRPQDRQFILSSKKLLLSDSGFYLCAWSPGQGYGYTFGSGTRLTVV.

The chain employs TRBV4-3 and TRBJ1-2, with D possibly being TRBD1 (6 bases). Germline CDR1 reads LGHNA; CDR2 reads YSLEER. V shed 8 bases and J shed 4 bases, with 23 bases lying between them. The CDR3 covers 16 residues. CDR3 in amino acids: CASRNLGGASFYGYTF. The CDR3 DNA follows: TGCGCCAGCCGGAACCTGGGGGGGGCTAGCTTCTATGGCTACACCTTC.

The chain recombines TRBV4-1 with TRBJ1-6; D remains ambiguous. CDR1 MGHRA and CDR2 YSYEKL come from the germline V gene. The CDR3 spans 13 residues. Trimming cost V 2 bases and J 8 bases, with 7 bases left between them. The CDR3 is CASSQSGDSPLHF. CDR3 sequence (DNA): TGCGCCAGCAGCCAAAGCGGCGATTCACCCCTCCACTTT.

The chain uses TRBV28 and TRBJ1-5, with TRBD1 matching 8 bases. Germline loops: CDR1 MDHEN, CDR2 SYDVKM. This CDR3 has 15 residues. Trimming took 6 bases from V and 3 from J; bases not matched to a gene: 7. The CDR3 DNA follows: TGTGCCAGCAGCCCCCGGACAGGGACCAATCAGCCCCAGCATTTT. Amino acid sequence: CASSPRTGTNQPQHF.

J is TRBJ1-6 and V is TRBV5-5; D unresolved. The V gene lost 7 bases and the J gene lost 9 bases, with 14 bases spanning the gap. The germline CDR1 and CDR2 sequences are SGHKS and YYEKEE (reference sequence). CDR3 length equals 13 residues. The CDR3 DNA reads TGTGCCAGCCTGGGCTCCCGATTTTCACCCCTCCACTTT. This translates into CASLGSRFSPLHF.

In this sample, this clone turned up once. The V call is TRBV27, the J call TRBJ1-2; D is undetermined. Deletions cut 4 bases from V and 3 bases from J, with 9 bases between. This CDR3 contains 13 residues. Germline V gene lookup returns CDR1 MNHEY and CDR2 SMNVEV (reference sequence). In DNA, the CDR3 is TGTGCCAGCAGTTCCCCTTCGGACTATGGCTACACCTTC. Translating it yields CASSSPSDYGYTF.

V gene TRBV28 combines with J gene TRBJ2-3; D not certain. V was clipped by 2 bases and J by 4 bases, with 19 bases between them. This CDR3 comprises 17 residues. CDR1 and CDR2 from the germline V gene are MDHEN and SYDVKM. The CDR3 sequence is CASSLPPFGSEADTQYF. The CDR3 bases are TGTGCCAGCAGTTTACCCCCTTTCGGCTCCGAGGCAGATACGCAGTATTTT.